The clone carrying this T cell receptor (beta chain) was found a few times. This record comes from a study of blood T cell repertoires in COVID-19. For the study at large: Material from acute and convalescent COVID-19 was sourced from the United States, Italy and Spain. In each case, the material was cDNA or gDNA derived from T cells, B-cell-depleted T cells, or PBMCs.

Germline trimming cut 5 bases from V and 6 bases from J; bases unmatched to any gene: 5. CDR1 and CDR2 (germline): SNHLY, FYNNEI. CDR3 length equals 13 residues. Authors' methods: Cell counts per sample came from amplifying reference gene primers. The repertoire was sequenced with immunoSEQ multiplex PCR; TCRdb's copy has only in-frame clones and lacks some. The V and J calls and clone size are taken from that table; D and trimming were inferred from the DNA. The table lists under 150,000 clones, about four fifths of them singletons. This clonotype originated in a man in his forties with active or convalescent COVID-19. What was sequenced was peripheral blood. The chain uses TRBV2 and TRBJ1-1; 8 bases map to TRBD1. The CDR3 DNA reads as TGTGCCAGCAGTCGTGACAGGGGCGCTGAAGCTTTCTTT. This sequence encodes CASSRDRGAEAFF.